The clone carrying this T cell receptor (beta chain) was observed a handful of times. This record belongs to a study of early T cells in non-severe SARS-CoV-2 infection. The wider study: Sequencing input comprised bulk RNA from unsorted whole blood; chain pairing was not available.

TCRdb reprocessed the 5' RACE reads with MiXCR, giving one entry per CDR3 protein. The data show 35,000 to 55,000 distinct CDR3 sequences, 11% seen once. Trimming took 6 bases from V and 1 from J; bases not matched to a gene: 8. CDR1 and CDR2 (germline): SQVTM, ANQGSEA. This CDR3 region has 14 residues. This TCR was recovered from an adult who was a healthcare worker with PCR-confirmed SARS-CoV-2 infection or an uninfected control (not recorded which). The chain employs TRBV29-1 and TRBJ1-1; 7 nucleotides align to TRBD1. The sample taken for sequencing was whole blood. This CDR3 reads CSVGTATPNTEAFF. The CDR3, as DNA: TGCAGCGTCGGGACAGCTACACCGAACACTGAAGCTTTCTTT.